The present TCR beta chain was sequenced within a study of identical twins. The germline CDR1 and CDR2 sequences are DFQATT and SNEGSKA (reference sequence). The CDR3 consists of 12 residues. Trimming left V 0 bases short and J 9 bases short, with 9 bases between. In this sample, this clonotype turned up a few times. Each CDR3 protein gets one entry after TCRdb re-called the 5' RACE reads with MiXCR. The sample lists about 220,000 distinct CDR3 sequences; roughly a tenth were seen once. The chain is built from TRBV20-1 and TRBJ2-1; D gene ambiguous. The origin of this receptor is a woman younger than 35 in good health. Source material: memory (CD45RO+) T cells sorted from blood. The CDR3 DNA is TGCAGTGCTAGAGAGCAGGCGGTTGAGCAGTTCTTC. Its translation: CSAREQAVEQFF.